One sample yielded the 21 T cell receptor beta chains listed below, sequenced in a study of cytomegalovirus exposure and HLA in healthy donors. Vbeta (60) and Jbeta (13) primers were used in the PCR. Measured with immunoSEQ multiplex PCR; TCRdb has only the in-frame clones, and not every one. The top ten clones hold 7% to 10% of a sample with roughly 93,000 clones, about four fifths of them seen once. Sequenced: PBMCs. These receptors came from a human donor in good health.

This chain joins TRBV6-1 and TRBJ1-4; D perhaps matches TRBD1 (5 bases). Germline lookup yields CDR1 MNHNS and CDR2 SASEGT. V was cut by 1 base and J by 6 bases, with 12 bases left in between. CDR3 length: 15 residues. The CDR3 bases are TGTGCCAGCAGTGAAGGGGAGGAGGGGTATGAAAAACTGTTTTTT. Translation: CASSEGEEGYEKLFF.

The chain combines TRBV19 with TRBJ2-7, with TRBD1 as a possible D gene (5 bases). In germline, CDR1 is LNHDA, CDR2 SQIVND (reference sequence). This CDR3 region has 14 residues. The V end was cut by 3 bases, the J end by 2 bases, with 11 bases between. The CDR3 DNA sequence: TGTGCCAGTAGTATTAGTGGGGCCACCTACGAGCAGTACTTC. Encoded protein: CASSISGATYEQYF.

In its sample, this clone was seen once. Here the CDR3 DNA reads TGTGCCAGCAGGAGGGACAGGGGGCTAGAGACCCAGTACTTC. Translated, it gives CASRRDRGLETQYF. J is TRBJ2-5 and V is TRBV25-1; 12 bases are shared with TRBD1. The CDR3 extends over 14 amino acids. Per germline, CDR1 MGHDK and CDR2 SYGVNS. J gave up 4 bases and V 6 bases, and 3 bases lay outside the gene matches.

This clone was seen only a few times. The chain carries TRBV4-3 and TRBJ1-5, with TRBD1 matching 8 bases. In germline, CDR1 is LGHNA, CDR2 YSLEER. V was clipped by 4 bases and J by 7 bases; unmatched bases: 9. The CDR3 covers 15 residues. The CDR3 coding sequence is TGCGCCAGCAGCCTAGGGACAGGAGCCTACCAGCCCCAGCATTTT. Protein sequence: CASSLGTGAYQPQHF.

The chain joins TRBV7-4 to TRBJ1-5, with 8 bases aligning to TRBD1. The CDR3 is made up of 18 amino acids. V shed 4 bases, J shed 0 bases, and the junction held 11 bases outside the gene matches. In germline, CDR1 is SGHVT, CDR2 SQSDAQ. CDR3 sequence reads: CASSSLLGQDASNQPQHF. As DNA, the CDR3 is TGTGCCAGCAGCTCTCTGTTGGGACAGGACGCTAGCAATCAGCCCCAGCATTTT.

J is TRBJ1-5 and V is TRBV19, with D unresolved. V was cut by 3 bases and J by 4 bases, with 16 bases left in between. The CDR3 totals 16 residues. Per germline, CDR1 LNHDA and CDR2 SQIVND (reference sequence). DNA for the CDR3: TGTGCCAGTAGTATCACGGAGAATCTTTTTAATCAGCCCCAGCATTTT. Translated, it gives CASSITENLFNQPQHF.

The chain carries TRBV4-2 and TRBJ2-7, with D possibly matching TRBD1 (5 bases). CDR1 is LGHNA and CDR2 is YNFKEQ in the germline V gene. This CDR3 is 17 amino acids long. Trimming removed 3 bases from V and 5 bases from J, with 23 bases in between. The DNA for the CDR3 is TGTGCCAGCAGCCAGTACCTATTAGGGGAACTGGTCGACGAGCAGTACTTC. Amino acids: CASSQYLLGELVDEQYF.

CDR3 nucleotide sequence: TGCGCCAGCAGTGAGTCACAGGGTATCGAGCAGTACTTC. As protein: CASSESQGIEQYF. The J gene is TRBJ2-7, the V gene TRBV10-1; a weak D match, TRBD1 (6 bases). CDR1 WNHNN and CDR2 SYGVQD come from the germline V gene (reference sequence). The CDR3 is made up of 13 amino acids. Trimming removed 0 bases at V and 6 bases at J, with 9 bases between.

This chain uses TRBV2 with TRBJ2-7, with D tentatively TRBD2 (7 bases). The germline V and J ends were trimmed by 11 bases and 3 bases, with 20 bases remaining between them. The CDR3 spans 14 residues. The germline V gene has CDR1 SNHLY and CDR2 FYNNEI. The DNA for the CDR3 is TGTGCCCGCGGGGGCGGGCCTGGGGGCTACGAGCAGTACTTC. This gives the protein CARGGGPGGYEQYF. The complete variable domain, with remaining parts taken from reference TRBV2 and TRBJ2-7, reads EPEVTQTPSHQVTQMGQEVILRCVPISNHLYFYWYRQILGQKVEFLVSFYNNEISEKSEIFDDQFSVERPDGSNFTLKIRSTKLEDSAMYFCARGGGPGGYEQYFGPGTRLTVT.

V is TRBV5-1 and J is TRBJ2-1; perhaps TRBD1 as D (7 bases). The CDR3 spans 15 residues. Germline V gene data show CDR1 as SGHRS and CDR2 as YFSETQ. V lost 1 base, J lost 5 bases, and 13 bases lay in between. The CDR3 DNA reads as TGCGCCAGCAGCTTGTCAGGGGGGACCCACAATGAGCAGTTCTTC. It yields the protein CASSLSGGTHNEQFF.

This clone was seen just once. For the CDR3, the DNA is TGTGCTAGTGGTTCCGTCGCGGGAGCGGTCGTGTATGAGCAGTTCTTC. Protein product: CASGSVAGAVVYEQFF. The chain has TRBV12-5 and TRBJ2-1; 7 nucleotides match TRBD2. The CDR3 runs to 16 residues. The V and J ends lost 4 bases and 8 bases, in that order; junction bases with no gene match: 14. Germline assignment: CDR1 LGHNT and CDR2 FRNRAP.

This clone was seen more than once but under ten times. The rearrangement uses TRBV7-9 and TRBJ1-1; weak D call: TRBD1 (5 bases). CDR3 length: 12 residues. Trimming took 8 bases from V and 4 from J, leaving 11 bases between them. CDR1 is SEHNR and CDR2 is FQNEAQ in the germline V gene (reference sequence). Here the CDR3 DNA reads TGTGCCAGCGGGGCGGGAGTCACTGAAGCTTTCTTT. This gives the protein CASGAGVTEAFF. Supplemented by reference TRBV7-9 and TRBJ1-1, the full variable domain reads DTGVSQNPRHKITKRGQNVTFRCDPISEHNRLYWYRQTLGQGPEFLTYFQNEAQLEKSRLLSDRFSAERPKGSFSTLEIQRTEQGDSAMYLCASGAGVTEAFFGQGTRLTVV.

Here the CDR3 DNA reads TGCAGCGCCCGGGACAGTTACAATGAGCAGTTCTTC. It translates to CSARDSYNEQFF. This sequence joins TRBV29-1 and TRBJ2-1, with 7 positions matching TRBD1. CDR3 length: 12 amino acids. Germline V gene sequence: CDR1 SQVTM, CDR2 ANQGSEA. V gave up 7 bases and J gave up 4 bases; unmatched junction bases: 4.

The V call is TRBV20-1, the J call TRBJ2-2; D is ambiguous. Germline V gives CDR1 DFQATT, CDR2 SNEGSKA (reference sequence). V was trimmed by 4 bases and J by 3 bases, leaving 3 bases between them. The CDR3 extends over 11 amino acids. This CDR3 reads CSATDTGELFF. CDR3 nucleotides: TGCAGTGCTACCGACACCGGGGAGCTGTTTTTT.

This clone was recorded a few times. The chain recombines TRBV6-5 with TRBJ2-7; tentatively, D is TRBD1 (5 bases). V was clipped by 6 bases and J by 6 bases, with 21 bases between them. This CDR3 has 15 amino acids. Germline CDR1 MNHEY, CDR2 SVGAGI. Here the CDR3 DNA reads TGTGCCAGCAGCCAAACAGGATCCCTCAAGGGCGAGCAGTACTTC. Translating it yields CASSQTGSLKGEQYF.

CDR3 amino acids: CASRGQGVDSPLHF. In DNA form, the CDR3 reads TGTGCCAGCAGGGGACAGGGAGTTGATTCACCCCTCCACTTT. The chain combines TRBV27 with TRBJ1-6; 9 nucleotides align to TRBD1. Germline assignment: CDR1 MNHEY and CDR2 SMNVEV (reference sequence). CDR3 length equals 14 residues. Germline trimming cut 6 bases from V and 8 bases from J; bases unmatched to any gene: 5.

The table lists this clone with a count of one. This chain connects TRBV11-2 to TRBJ2-7, with D perhaps matching TRBD2 (6 bases). Germline CDR1 is SGHAT and CDR2 is FQNNGV. The V end lost 2 bases, the J end lost 2 bases, and 10 bases lay between the germline ends. This CDR3 comprises 14 residues. For the CDR3, the DNA is TGTGCCAGCAGCTTACCCGGGAGAACCTACGAGCAGTACTTC. Its protein product is CASSLPGRTYEQYF.

CDR3 amino acids: CAWSPVPMNTEAFF. CDR3 sequence (DNA): TGTGCCTGGAGTCCGGTACCGATGAACACTGAAGCTTTCTTT. The chain is built from TRBV30 and TRBJ1-1; D is unresolved. Germline-derived CDR1 and CDR2 are GTSNPN and SVGIG (reference sequence). V gave up 2 bases and J gave up 0 bases, with 10 bases separating them. This CDR3 spans 14 amino acids.

The chain employs TRBV4-3 and TRBJ2-3; TRBD1 matches at 8 bases. This CDR3 has 16 residues. Germline V gene lookup returns CDR1 LGHNA and CDR2 YSLEER. V was pared by 0 bases and J by 3 bases, with 5 bases of the junction left unmatched. The CDR3 DNA is TGCGCCAGCAGCCAAGATACCGGACAGGGAACAGATACGCAGTATTTT. Residues: CASSQDTGQGTDTQYF.

This chain uses TRBV7-6 with TRBJ2-3; D might be TRBD2 (5 bases). This CDR3 is built from 15 residues. V was shortened by 1 base and J by 6 bases, with 14 bases between the two germline ends. Germline loops: CDR1 SGHVS, CDR2 FNYEAQ. CDR3 in DNA: TGTGCCAGCAGCTTAGGTAGCTCTACTAGGGATACGCAGTATTTT. Translating gives CASSLGSSTRDTQYF.

The V and J genes are TRBV30 and TRBJ1-5; maybe TRBD1 (6 bases). The V end was cut by 0 bases, the J end by 4 bases, with 10 bases between. This CDR3 has 14 amino acids. Germline V gene data show CDR1 as GTSNPN and CDR2 as SVGIG (reference sequence). The CDR3 region has the DNA TGTGCCTGGAGTGTAGGGGGTCGGAATCAGCCCCAGCATTTT. Encoded protein: CAWSVGGRNQPQHF.